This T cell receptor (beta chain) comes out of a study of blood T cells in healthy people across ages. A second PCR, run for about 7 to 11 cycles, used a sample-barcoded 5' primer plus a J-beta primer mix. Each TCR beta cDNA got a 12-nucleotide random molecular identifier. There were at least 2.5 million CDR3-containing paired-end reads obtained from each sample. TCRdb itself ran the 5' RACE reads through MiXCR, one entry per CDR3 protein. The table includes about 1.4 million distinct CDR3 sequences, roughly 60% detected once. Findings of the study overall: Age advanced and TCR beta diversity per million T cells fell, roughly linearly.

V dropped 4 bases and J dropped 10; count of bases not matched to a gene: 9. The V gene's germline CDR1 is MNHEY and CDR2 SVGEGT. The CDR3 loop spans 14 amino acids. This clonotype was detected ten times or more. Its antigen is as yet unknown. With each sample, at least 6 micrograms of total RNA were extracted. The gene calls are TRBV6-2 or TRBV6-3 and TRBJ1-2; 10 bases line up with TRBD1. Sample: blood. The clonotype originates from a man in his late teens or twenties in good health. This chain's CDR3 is CASSFRTGTGAYTF. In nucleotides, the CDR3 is TGTGCCAGCAGTTTTCGAACCGGGACAGGGGCCTACACCTTC.